The TCR beta chain described here comes from a study of technical replicates of blood from several donors. Using immunoSEQ multiplex PCR, the repertoire was profiled, and TCRdb retains in-frame clones only, with some absent. Among 60,000 to 80,000 clones listed, more than 85% were seen once. CDR3 length equals 14 residues. Losses at the gene ends were 4 bases for V and 6 bases for J; bases not matched to a gene: 5. Germline V gene sequence: CDR1 ENHRY, CDR2 SYGVKD. The chain joins TRBV10-3 to TRBJ2-1; 8 bases align to TRBD1. The sequenced sample consisted of PBMCs. The TCR originated in a human donor in good health. Some clones in this sample may be carry-over from other donors' samples. CDR3: CAISVPGQVNEQFF. The DNA of the CDR3 is TGTGCCATCAGTGTTCCGGGACAGGTCAATGAGCAGTTCTTC.